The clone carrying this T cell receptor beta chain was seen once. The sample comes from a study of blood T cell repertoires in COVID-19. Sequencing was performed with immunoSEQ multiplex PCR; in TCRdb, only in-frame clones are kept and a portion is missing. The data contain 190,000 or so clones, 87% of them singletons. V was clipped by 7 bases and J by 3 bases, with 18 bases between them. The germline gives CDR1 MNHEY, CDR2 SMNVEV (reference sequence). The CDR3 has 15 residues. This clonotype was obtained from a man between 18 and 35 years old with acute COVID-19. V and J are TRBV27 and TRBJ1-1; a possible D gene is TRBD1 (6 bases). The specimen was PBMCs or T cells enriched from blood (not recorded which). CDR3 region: CASNPGGGADTEAFF. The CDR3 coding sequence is TGTGCCAGCAACCCCGGGGGGGGCGCGGACACTGAAGCTTTCTTT.